What follows are 28 T cell receptor beta chains derived from one specimen sequenced in a study of blood T cell repertoires in COVID-19 (dated by TCRdb to the early 2020s). To prepare the library, the immunoSEQ multiplex PCR assay was applied. TCRdb holds this immuneACCESS table with in-frame rearrangements only. Some clones are missing; in checked studies, unresolved V genes explain under half, and the rest has no known cause. Recorded for this sample are about 120,000 clones; 70% to 85% of them occurred a single time. Around 7.6% of the sample is held by the ten biggest clonotypes. The sample taken for sequencing was peripheral blood. The receptors here all came from a man aged 65 to 79 with active or convalescent COVID-19.

The chain joins TRBV5-5 to TRBJ2-7; 13 bases fit TRBD2. The CDR3 loop spans 16 amino acids. In germline, CDR1 is SGHKS, CDR2 YYEKEE (reference sequence). The trim removed 5 bases at V and 7 bases at J, leaving 12 bases unmatched. DNA for the CDR3: TGTGCCAGCAGTCTACTTGGGACTAGCGGGGTGAGGGAGCAGTACTTC. Translated, it gives CASSLLGTSGVREQYF.

CDR3 residues: CAWMASGGATDTQYF. CDR3 DNA sequence: TGTGCCTGGATGGCTAGCGGGGGGGCTACAGATACGCAGTATTTT. V and J are TRBV30 and TRBJ2-3; 12 bases map to TRBD2. This CDR3 spans 15 amino acids. From germline, CDR1 is GTSNPN and CDR2 SVGIG (reference sequence). The J segment lost 3 bases and the V segment lost 4 bases, leaving 5 bases of the junction unmatched.

This chain connects TRBV5-5 to TRBJ2-7, with 7 bases matching TRBD1. Germline CDR1 reads SGHKS; CDR2 reads YYEKEE (reference sequence). V lost 4 bases and J lost 2; bases outside the gene matches: 6. The CDR3 is 14 amino acids. The CDR3, as DNA: TGTGCCAGCAGCAGGACAGGTACTACCTACGAGCAGTACTTC. Translating gives CASSRTGTTYEQYF.

V usage is TRBV29-1 and J usage is TRBJ1-1; 8 positions match TRBD1. Germline V gene lookup returns CDR1 SQVTM and CDR2 ANQGSEA. The ends lost 5 bases at V and 0 bases at J; junction bases unmatched: 11. The length of the CDR3 is 16 residues. CDR3 amino acids: CSVIGQGYRVNTEAFF. The CDR3 bases are TGCAGCGTTATTGGACAGGGATATAGAGTGAACACTGAAGCTTTCTTT.

The CDR3 region has the DNA TGTGCCAGCAGTGAAGGGAACAGACGAGGCTACACCTTC. Amino acids: CASSEGNRRGYTF. The chain is built from TRBV6-1 and TRBJ1-2; D gene unclear. The germline V gene encodes CDR1 MNHNS and CDR2 SASEGT. Trimming took off 1 base at V and 8 bases at J, with 11 bases between the two ends. The CDR3 extends over 13 amino acids.

The chain has TRBV14 and TRBJ1-1, with D perhaps TRBD1 (5 bases). The V end was cut by 1 base, the J end by 4 bases, with 16 bases between. CDR1 is SGHDN and CDR2 is FVKESK in the germline V gene. CDR3 size: 16 residues. The CDR3 DNA reads TGTGCCAGCAGCCAAGTATCTTCAGGGTTGGCCACTGAAGCTTTCTTT. Protein: CASSQVSSGLATEAFF.

V gene TRBV10-3 combines with J gene TRBJ1-2; 10 bases align to TRBD1. After removal of 6 bases from V and 2 bases from J, the junction contained 3 bases not matched to a gene. The germline gives CDR1 ENHRY, CDR2 SYGVKD. This CDR3 has 14 residues. CDR3 loop: CAIRPGQGNYGYTF. In nucleotides, the CDR3 is TGTGCCATCAGGCCGGGACAGGGGAACTATGGCTACACCTTC.

J is TRBJ1-1 and V is TRBV6-2 or TRBV6-3; the match to TRBD1 covers 8 bases. Trimming took 4 bases from V and 3 from J; bases not matched to a gene: 7. This CDR3 has 15 amino acids. Looked up from germline, CDR1 is MNHEY and CDR2 is SVGEGT. The CDR3 coding sequence is TGTGCCAGCAGTTTTGGACAGGGCTTCGACACTGAAGCTTTCTTT. The encoded protein is CASSFGQGFDTEAFF.

The V and J genes are TRBV29-1 and TRBJ1-2; possible D gene TRBD1, 6 bases. The CDR3 runs 13 residues. V was cut by 1 base and J by 8 bases, with 14 bases left in between. Germline V lookup: CDR1 SQVTM, CDR2 ANQGSEA. CDR3 nucleotides: TGCAGCGTTGAAGGGACAGACGAGTTGGGCTACACCTTC. This codes for CSVEGTDELGYTF.

The rearrangement joins TRBV5-1 to TRBJ2-5; 8 bases agree with TRBD2. CDR1 is SGHRS and CDR2 is YFSETQ in the germline V gene. J gave up 1 base and V 4 bases, and 6 bases lay outside the gene matches. This CDR3 is 15 amino acids long. As DNA, the CDR3 is TGCGCCAGCAGCCTTGAGCGGGGGAGCCAAGAGACCCAGTACTTC. It specifies CASSLERGSQETQYF.

V usage is TRBV4-2 and J usage is TRBJ1-2; D perhaps matches TRBD1 (5 bases). The CDR3 contains 14 residues. With 1 base removed from V and 4 bases from J, the gap between germline ends came to 10 bases. Germline-derived CDR1 and CDR2 are LGHNA and YNFKEQ. The CDR3 is CASSQAGGVYGYTF. CDR3 DNA: TGTGCCAGCAGCCAAGCGGGGGGTGTCTATGGCTACACCTTC.

This chain links TRBV7-9 with TRBJ2-3, with 8 positions matching TRBD2. Germline V CDR1 and CDR2: SEHNR, FQNEAQ (reference sequence). With V trimmed by 1 base and J by 1 base, 4 bases remained unmatched. This CDR3 spans 16 amino acids. In nucleotides, the CDR3 is TGTGCCAGCAGCTTAGTTGCGGGGGGCGGCACAGATACGCAGTATTTT. Amino acid sequence: CASSLVAGGGTDTQYF.

This clone was detected once. The rearrangement joins TRBV27 to TRBJ2-7; 8 bases are shared with TRBD1. Germline V gene lookup returns CDR1 MNHEY and CDR2 SMNVEV (reference sequence). The CDR3 contains 15 residues. Unmatched junction bases numbered 7, after V lost 5 bases and J lost 1 base. CDR3 residues: CASSTVRDRSYEQYF. The DNA for the CDR3 is TGTGCCAGCAGTACCGTCCGGGACAGGTCCTACGAGCAGTACTTC.

The genes are TRBV7-9 and TRBJ2-1; 10 bases align to TRBD2. This CDR3 contains 17 residues. Per the germline V gene, CDR1 is SEHNR and CDR2 is FQNEAQ (reference sequence). V lost 5 bases and J lost 8; bases outside the gene matches: 15. Here the CDR3 DNA reads TGTGCCAGCAGCGCTGTGGGAAGCGGGAGGGTTTTGGATGAGCAGTTCTTC. It translates to CASSAVGSGRVLDEQFF.

The CDR3 nucleotides read TGTGCCAGCAGCTTAGTTACAGCGGGAGGGCCCGGGACCGGGGAGCTGTTTTTT. Translating gives CASSLVTAGGPGTGELFF. The chain is built from TRBV11-3 and TRBJ2-2; 10 bases match TRBD2. Germline V CDR1 and CDR2: SGHNT, YENEEA. V lost 1 base to trimming and J lost 5 bases; unmatched junction nucleotides: 10. This CDR3 has 18 residues.

V is TRBV5-6 and J is TRBJ1-4, with 7 bases identical to TRBD1. J gave up 7 bases and V 0 bases, and 3 bases lay outside the gene matches. The CDR3 runs to 14 residues. Germline V lookup: CDR1 SGHDT, CDR2 YYEEEE. DNA of the CDR3: TGTGCCAGCAGCTTGGTAGGGGGCAGTGAAAAACTGTTTTTT. Amino acid sequence: CASSLVGGSEKLFF.

The chain carries TRBV29-1 and TRBJ2-3, with 11 nucleotides matching TRBD2. The CDR3 runs to 15 residues. Unmatched junction bases numbered 2, after V lost 1 base and J lost 2 bases. The germline CDR1 and CDR2 sequences are SQVTM and ANQGSEA. In nucleotides, the CDR3 is TGCAGCGTTGAAGTACTAGCGGGGGTCACAGATACGCAGTATTTT. Translating gives CSVEVLAGVTDTQYF.

This chain uses TRBV19 with TRBJ2-2; D is possibly TRBD2 (5 bases). The ends were cut back, 9 bases at V and 1 base at J, with 9 bases in the middle. Germline-derived CDR1 and CDR2 are LNHDA and SQIVND (reference sequence). The CDR3 is 13 amino acids. CDR3 coding DNA: TGTGCCAGCCGGAGGCAGAACACCGGGGAGCTGTTTTTT. This encodes CASRRQNTGELFF.

J is TRBJ1-5 and V is TRBV7-9; 10 bases align to TRBD1. This CDR3 comprises 16 residues. Germline V lookup: CDR1 SEHNR, CDR2 FQNEAQ (reference sequence). V was clipped by 4 bases and J by 4 bases; unmatched bases: 7. The CDR3 DNA sequence: TGTGCCAGCAGCTCGAGCAGGACAGGGGGGAATCAGCCCCAGCATTTT. Protein: CASSSSRTGGNQPQHF.

The J gene is TRBJ1-6, the V gene TRBV29-1, with 12 bases that match TRBD1. The V and J ends lost 6 bases and 9 bases, in that order; junction bases with no gene match: 6. Germline V CDR1 and CDR2: SQVTM, ANQGSEA. There are 14 residues in the CDR3. The CDR3 here is CSVRDRGQRSPLHF. The CDR3, as DNA: TGCAGCGTCCGGGACAGGGGGCAACGTTCACCCCTCCACTTT.

The V call is TRBV11-2, the J call TRBJ2-7; TRBD1 matches at 9 bases. The junction had 6 bases not matched to a gene; V was cut back by 5 bases and J by 1 base. Per germline, CDR1 SGHAT and CDR2 FQNNGV. This CDR3 contains 15 residues. CDR3 sequence reads: CASSPQGAASYEQYF. The CDR3 region has the DNA TGTGCCAGCAGCCCACAGGGGGCCGCTTCCTACGAGCAGTACTTC.

The chain has TRBV19 and TRBJ2-7, with TRBD1 matching 7 bases. After removal of 3 bases from V and 0 bases from J, the junction contained 5 bases not matched to a gene. Germline V gene lookup returns CDR1 LNHDA and CDR2 SQIVND (reference sequence). The length of the CDR3 is 15 residues. The CDR3 region has the DNA TGTGCCAGTAGTATTAGTGGACAGGCCTCCTACGAGCAGTACTTC. Translated, it gives CASSISGQASYEQYF.

CDR3 loop: CAVHSTSGRNEQFF. The CDR3 DNA follows: TGTGCCGTACATTCGACTAGCGGGAGGAATGAGCAGTTCTTC. The chain couples TRBV28 to TRBJ2-1; TRBD2 matches at 13 bases. CDR1 MDHEN and CDR2 SYDVKM come from the germline V gene. The CDR3 consists of 14 residues. Trimming cost V 11 bases and J 7 bases; bases outside gene matches: 8.

This chain joins TRBV18 and TRBJ2-7; 7 bases line up with TRBD1. The germline gives CDR1 KGHSH, CDR2 LQKENI. With 6 bases clipped from V and 9 bases from J, the junction kept 17 bases outside the gene matches. The CDR3 runs to 15 residues. CDR3 DNA: TGTGCCAGCTCCCCCATCGTGGAGACAGGGAGCAGGCAGTACTTC. Encoded protein: CASSPIVETGSRQYF.

The chain combines TRBV5-4 with TRBJ1-2; TRBD1 agrees at 11 bases. This CDR3 has 14 amino acids. Trimming took 6 bases from V and 4 from J; bases not matched to a gene: 5. Per the germline V gene, CDR1 is SGHNT and CDR2 is YYREEE (reference sequence). CDR3: CASTGTGGSYGYTF. The CDR3 DNA reads as TGTGCCAGCACCGGGACAGGGGGTAGCTATGGCTACACCTTC.

This chain connects TRBV5-1 to TRBJ2-7, with D unresolved. Germline V CDR1 and CDR2: SGHRS, YFSETQ. V was cut by 4 bases and J by 0 bases, with 8 bases left in between. CDR3 length: 13 residues. This CDR3 reads CASSHSHSYEQYF. The CDR3 nucleotides are TGCGCCAGCAGCCACTCCCACTCCTACGAGCAGTACTTC.

The table lists this clone with many counts. The chain recombines TRBV2 with TRBJ2-1, with 9 bases lining up with TRBD2. V gave up 3 bases and J gave up 0 bases; unmatched junction bases: 12. The germline V gene has CDR1 SNHLY and CDR2 FYNNEI. This CDR3 region has 19 residues. The CDR3 nucleotides are TGTGCCAGCAGTGAGGTGGCTAGCGGGATACCGAGCTCCTACAATGAGCAGTTCTTC. Protein: CASSEVASGIPSSYNEQFF.

This clone has only one observation. This chain connects TRBV5-4 to TRBJ2-1, with 11 bases identical to TRBD2. The junction had 8 bases not matched to a gene; V was cut back by 4 bases and J by 11 bases. Germline CDR1 SGHNT, CDR2 YYREEE (reference sequence). CDR3 length: 14 residues. CDR3 loop: CASSPGLADLKQFF. CDR3 DNA: TGTGCCAGCAGCCCGGGACTAGCGGACTTAAAGCAGTTCTTC.